The rows below give T cell receptor beta chains drawn from one sample of a study of beta chain features in type 1 diabetes. Measured with immunoSEQ multiplex PCR; TCRdb has only the in-frame clones, and not every one. The data hold a few hundred thousand clones, with about 15% observed a single time. The sequenced sample consisted of naive CD4+ T cells from blood. All receptors derive from a woman aged 18-29 years in good health. CDR3s include the opening cysteine and the closing phenylalanine or tryptophan. The D gene is left open where the match is weak. The listing skips clone size in some rows; elsewhere it reads once, few, many or a size class.

d_gene: -
abundance: -
v_gene: TRBV30
len: 13
j_gene: TRBJ2-5
CDR3aa: CAWSKGFQETQYF
CDR3nt: TGTGCCTGGAGTAAGGGGTTCCAAGAGACCCAGTACTTC

d_gene: TRBD1
abundance: few
v_gene: TRBV12-5
len: 14
j_gene: TRBJ2-7
CDR3aa: CASSRTGGTYEQYF
CDR3nt: TGTGCTAGTTCCAGGACAGGGGGAACCTACGAGCAGTACTTC

d_gene: -
abundance: -
v_gene: TRBV7-2
len: 16
j_gene: TRBJ2-2
CDR3aa: CASSLFLGGGTGELFF
CDR3nt: TGTGCCAGCAGCTTATTCCTCGGAGGTGGCACCGGGGAGCTGTTTTTT

d_gene: TRBD2
abundance: -
v_gene: TRBV5-1
len: 14
j_gene: TRBJ2-7
CDR3aa: CASSLAGQAYEQYF
CDR3nt: TGCGCCAGCAGCTTAGCGGGGCAGGCCTACGAGCAGTACTTC

d_gene: TRBD1
abundance: -
v_gene: TRBV4-3
len: 14
j_gene: TRBJ2-3
CDR3aa: CASSQDTGVDTQYF
CDR3nt: TGCGCCAGCAGCCAAGATACAGGGGTAGATACGCAGTATTTT

d_gene: TRBD1
abundance: -
v_gene: TRBV28
len: 15
j_gene: TRBJ2-3
CDR3aa: CASSPPGQGTDTQYF
CDR3nt: TGTGCCAGCAGTCCCCCGGGACAGGGGACAGATACGCAGTATTTT

d_gene: -
abundance: -
v_gene: TRBV29-1
len: 13
j_gene: TRBJ2-5
CDR3aa: CSVSAGRFETQYF
CDR3nt: TGCAGCGTTTCGGCAGGGAGGTTCGAGACCCAGTACTTC

d_gene: TRBD2
abundance: few
v_gene: TRBV5-1
len: 16
j_gene: TRBJ2-5
CDR3aa: CASSTRTSGSQETQYF
CDR3nt: TGCGCCAGCAGCACGCGGACTAGCGGGAGCCAAGAGACCCAGTACTTC

d_gene: -
abundance: few
v_gene: TRBV5-6
len: 14
j_gene: TRBJ1-1
CDR3aa: CASRPGVLITEAFF
CDR3nt: TGTGCCAGCAGGCCAGGGGTTTTAATTACTGAAGCTTTCTTT

d_gene: TRBD1
abundance: few
v_gene: TRBV4-3
len: 14
j_gene: TRBJ2-1
CDR3aa: CASSQVTGGNEQFF
CDR3nt: TGCGCCAGCAGCCAAGTAACAGGGGGCAATGAGCAGTTCTTC

d_gene: -
abundance: -
v_gene: TRBV7-9
len: 12
j_gene: TRBJ2-7
CDR3aa: CASSSQGYEQYF
CDR3nt: TGTGCCAGCAGCTCCCAGGGTTATGAGCAGTACTTC

d_gene: -
abundance: few
v_gene: TRBV9
len: 13
j_gene: TRBJ2-3
CDR3aa: CASGPGSTDTQYF
CDR3nt: TGTGCCAGCGGCCCGGGAAGCACAGATACGCAGTATTTT

d_gene: -
abundance: few
v_gene: TRBV5-4
len: 13
j_gene: TRBJ1-2
CDR3aa: CASSLTGTYGYTF
CDR3nt: TGTGCCAGCAGCTTAACAGGGACCTATGGCTACACCTTC

d_gene: -
abundance: few
v_gene: TRBV28
len: 13
j_gene: TRBJ1-5
CDR3aa: CASNPPGFQPQHF
CDR3nt: TGTGCCAGCAATCCCCCAGGGTTTCAGCCCCAGCATTTT

d_gene: -
abundance: few
v_gene: TRBV20-1
len: 11
j_gene: TRBJ1-1
CDR3aa: CSAREGTEAFF
CDR3nt: TGCAGTGCCAGGGAGGGCACTGAAGCTTTCTTT

d_gene: TRBD2
abundance: few
v_gene: TRBV27
len: 15
j_gene: TRBJ2-3
CDR3aa: CASSRTSGSANTQYF
CDR3nt: TGTGCCAGCAGTCGGACTAGCGGGAGCGCGAATACGCAGTATTTT

d_gene: TRBD1
abundance: -
v_gene: TRBV29-1
len: 12
j_gene: TRBJ1-2
CDR3aa: CSVVFGTVGYTF
CDR3nt: TGCAGCGTTGTATTCGGGACAGTAGGCTACACCTTC

d_gene: -
abundance: few
v_gene: TRBV5-6
len: 11
j_gene: TRBJ1-4
CDR3aa: CASSFGEKLFF
CDR3nt: TGTGCCAGCAGCTTCGGTGAAAAACTGTTTTTT

d_gene: TRBD1
abundance: -
v_gene: TRBV9
len: 15
j_gene: TRBJ1-4
CDR3aa: CASSPGTGGDEKLFF
CDR3nt: TGTGCCAGCAGCCCAGGGACAGGTGGAGATGAAAAACTGTTTTTT

d_gene: -
abundance: few
v_gene: TRBV4-3
len: 15
j_gene: TRBJ1-1
CDR3aa: CASSQAALGGTEAFF
CDR3nt: TGCGCCAGCAGCCAAGCCGCCCTCGGCGGCACTGAAGCTTTCTTT

d_gene: -
abundance: few
v_gene: TRBV23-1
len: 15
j_gene: TRBJ1-5
CDR3aa: CASSQSAGINQPQHF
CDR3nt: TGCGCCAGCAGTCAATCCGCAGGGATCAATCAGCCCCAGCATTTT

d_gene: TRBD1
abundance: few
v_gene: TRBV5-1
len: 15
j_gene: TRBJ1-2
CDR3aa: CASRYQQGANYGYTF
CDR3nt: TGCGCCAGCAGATATCAACAGGGGGCGAACTATGGCTACACCTTC

d_gene: -
abundance: -
v_gene: TRBV27
len: 16
j_gene: TRBJ2-1
CDR3aa: CASTHTGQFSYNEQFF
CDR3nt: TGTGCCAGCACCCATACCGGACAGTTCTCCTACAATGAGCAGTTCTTC

d_gene: TRBD2
abundance: -
v_gene: TRBV9
len: 17
j_gene: TRBJ2-5
CDR3aa: CASSQGLAGGPLETQYF
CDR3nt: TGTGCCAGCAGCCAGGGACTAGCGGGAGGGCCCTTAGAGACCCAGTACTTC

d_gene: TRBD1
abundance: -
v_gene: TRBV29-1
len: 19
j_gene: TRBJ1-1
CDR3aa: CSALTLRTGWGAINTEAFF
CDR3nt: TGCAGCGCCCTTACCCTTAGGACAGGTTGGGGGGCGATAAACACTGAAGCTTTCTTT

d_gene: TRBD1
abundance: few
v_gene: TRBV11-2
len: 14
j_gene: TRBJ2-7
CDR3aa: CASKPGQVFYEQYF
CDR3nt: TGTGCCAGCAAACCGGGACAGGTCTTCTACGAGCAGTACTTC

d_gene: -
abundance: -
v_gene: TRBV7-9
len: 15
j_gene: TRBJ1-5
CDR3aa: CASSLEGAGNQPQHF
CDR3nt: TGTGCCAGCAGCTTAGAAGGAGCTGGCAATCAGCCCCAGCATTTT

d_gene: TRBD1
abundance: -
v_gene: TRBV30
len: 13
j_gene: TRBJ1-1
CDR3aa: CARTGGGLTEAFF
CDR3nt: TGTGCCAGAACAGGGGGAGGTCTCACTGAAGCTTTCTTT

d_gene: TRBD1
abundance: -
v_gene: TRBV29-1
len: 13
j_gene: TRBJ1-1
CDR3aa: CSVRYRGLTEAFF
CDR3nt: TGCAGCGTTCGGTACAGGGGGCTCACTGAAGCTTTCTTT

d_gene: -
abundance: -
v_gene: TRBV10-3
len: 13
j_gene: TRBJ2-7
CDR3aa: CAIRPDFSYEQYF
CDR3nt: TGTGCCATCAGACCCGACTTCTCCTACGAGCAGTACTTC

d_gene: -
abundance: few
v_gene: TRBV28
len: 15
j_gene: TRBJ2-4
CDR3aa: CASSLAGLAKNIQYF
CDR3nt: TGTGCCAGCAGTTTGGCGGGGTTAGCCAAAAACATTCAGTACTTC

d_gene: -
abundance: few
v_gene: TRBV21-1
len: 15
j_gene: TRBJ1-2
CDR3aa: CASSPRDREAYGYTF
CDR3nt: TGTGCCAGCAGCCCCAGGGACAGGGAGGCCTATGGCTACACCTTC

d_gene: -
abundance: -
v_gene: TRBV9
len: 15
j_gene: TRBJ2-1
CDR3aa: CASSARGDSYNEQFF
CDR3nt: TGTGCCAGCAGCGCCAGGGGCGACTCCTACAATGAGCAGTTCTTC

d_gene: TRBD2
abundance: -
v_gene: TRBV5-4
len: 15
j_gene: TRBJ2-1
CDR3aa: CASSYGLAEYNEQFF
CDR3nt: TGTGCCAGCAGCTACGGACTAGCCGAATACAATGAGCAGTTCTTC

d_gene: TRBD2
abundance: -
v_gene: TRBV30
len: 18
j_gene: TRBJ2-3
CDR3aa: CAWSVLAGGISGTDTQYF
CDR3nt: TGTGCCTGGAGTGTACTAGCGGGAGGGATCTCGGGTACAGATACGCAGTATTTT

d_gene: -
abundance: -
v_gene: TRBV2
len: 14
j_gene: TRBJ2-3
CDR3aa: CASSDRTGTDTQYF
CDR3nt: TGTGCCAGCAGTGACAGGACGGGGACAGATACGCAGTATTTT

d_gene: TRBD1
abundance: few
v_gene: TRBV7-2
len: 15
j_gene: TRBJ1-1
CDR3aa: CASSPIQGGYAEAFF
CDR3nt: TGTGCCAGCAGCCCGATACAGGGGGGATACGCTGAAGCTTTCTTT

d_gene: TRBD2
abundance: few
v_gene: TRBV6-1
len: 15
j_gene: TRBJ2-5
CDR3aa: CASSEGLAGGETQYF
CDR3nt: TGTGCCAGCAGTGAAGGGTTAGCGGGAGGAGAGACCCAGTACTTC

d_gene: -
abundance: -
v_gene: TRBV5-1
len: 15
j_gene: TRBJ2-5
CDR3aa: CASSLTGSGQETQYF
CDR3nt: TGCGCCAGCAGCTTGACCGGGAGTGGCCAAGAGACCCAGTACTTC

d_gene: TRBD1
abundance: few
v_gene: TRBV15
len: 15
j_gene: TRBJ1-2
CDR3aa: CATSRDGTGEDGYTF
CDR3nt: TGTGCCACCAGCAGAGATGGGACAGGGGAGGATGGCTACACCTTC

d_gene: -
abundance: -
v_gene: TRBV2
len: 15
j_gene: TRBJ2-1
CDR3aa: CASSENSGTYNEQFF
CDR3nt: TGTGCCAGCAGTGAGAATAGCGGAACCTACAATGAGCAGTTCTTC

d_gene: -
abundance: few
v_gene: TRBV11-2
len: 15
j_gene: TRBJ2-1
CDR3aa: CASSLGPGIYNEQFF
CDR3nt: TGTGCCAGCAGCTTAGGGCCAGGGATATACAATGAGCAGTTCTTC

d_gene: TRBD1
abundance: few
v_gene: TRBV15
len: 14
j_gene: TRBJ2-7
CDR3aa: CATSRDPQGAGQYF
CDR3nt: TGTGCCACCAGCAGAGATCCCCAGGGGGCAGGGCAGTACTTC

d_gene: TRBD1
abundance: few
v_gene: TRBV10-3
len: 15
j_gene: TRBJ2-4
CDR3aa: CAISDFRGTKNIQYF
CDR3nt: TGTGCCATCAGTGATTTCAGGGGGACCAAAAACATTCAGTACTTC

d_gene: -
abundance: -
v_gene: TRBV20-1
len: 11
j_gene: TRBJ2-5
CDR3aa: CSAHRGETQYF
CDR3nt: TGCAGTGCCCACCGAGGGGAGACCCAGTACTTC

d_gene: TRBD2
abundance: -
v_gene: TRBV11-2
len: 17
j_gene: TRBJ2-3
CDR3aa: CASSLSFGTSGTDTQYF
CDR3nt: TGTGCCAGCAGCTTAAGTTTCGGTACTAGCGGCACAGATACGCAGTATTTT

d_gene: -
abundance: -
v_gene: TRBV28
len: 14
j_gene: TRBJ1-5
CDR3aa: CASSPRAGNQPQHF
CDR3nt: TGTGCCAGCAGTCCCAGGGCTGGCAATCAGCCCCAGCATTTT

d_gene: TRBD2
abundance: -
v_gene: TRBV6-5
len: 16
j_gene: TRBJ2-1
CDR3aa: CASSYSSSLAGNEQFF
CDR3nt: TGTGCCAGCAGTTACTCGAGCAGTCTAGCGGGAAATGAGCAGTTCTTC

d_gene: -
abundance: -
v_gene: TRBV30
len: 12
j_gene: TRBJ2-5
CDR3aa: CAWSAVDSPPYF
CDR3nt: TGTGCCTGGAGTGCGGTCGACAGTCCCCCGTACTTC

d_gene: -
abundance: -
v_gene: TRBV5-8
len: 14
j_gene: TRBJ1-1
CDR3aa: CASSLDGHTPGAFF
CDR3nt: TGTGCCAGCAGCTTGGACGGACATACCCCAGGAGCTTTCTTT

d_gene: -
abundance: -
v_gene: TRBV28
len: 17
j_gene: TRBJ2-2
CDR3aa: CASSVNKQGANTGELFF
CDR3nt: TGTGCCAGCAGTGTCAACAAACAGGGTGCGAACACCGGGGAGCTGTTTTTT

d_gene: TRBD1
abundance: -
v_gene: TRBV6-5
len: 15
j_gene: TRBJ1-1
CDR3aa: CASSYITGGNTEAFF
CDR3nt: TGTGCCAGCAGTTACATAACAGGGGGCAACACTGAAGCTTTCTTT

d_gene: TRBD1
abundance: few
v_gene: TRBV5-4
len: 16
j_gene: TRBJ1-2
CDR3aa: CASRAKKTGMIYGYTF
CDR3nt: TGTGCCAGCAGGGCAAAGAAGACAGGGATGATCTATGGCTACACCTTC